This T cell receptor (beta chain) was profiled in a study of cytomegalovirus exposure and HLA in healthy donors. Donors showed nominal health when sampled, although they likely had unrecorded immune exposures. Study results and limitations: A later analysis found common viral pathogens apparently linked to several of the most significant clusters. Per a later analysis, 15,000 to 20,000 TCR beta sequences showed association with HLA alleles at 0.05 false discovery rate.

PCR involved 60 Vbeta and 13 Jbeta primers. Authors' analysis steps: Roughly 11 million of the 75 million to 95 million unique TCR beta chains counted in a later analysis were shared. TCRdb's table, derived via immunoSEQ multiplex PCR, lists solely in-frame clones and lacks some. V, J and clone size were drawn from that table, and D and trimming were deduced from the DNA. The table shows some 96,000 clones, with around 77% occurring only once. The CDR3 sequence is 15 residues long. V shed 5 bases, J shed 1 base, and the junction held 8 bases outside the gene matches. Germline V lookup: CDR1 MNHNS, CDR2 SASEGT. In the case of this clone: The antigen is unknown.

The chain employs TRBV6-1 and TRBJ2-7; TRBD1 aligns across 7 bases. This clonotype was obtained from a female donor in good health and CMV-seronegative. Material for sequencing was PBMCs. The CDR3 region has the DNA TGTGCCAGCAGTACGGACAGGTCTCTTTCCTACGAGCAGTACTTC. It translates to CASSTDRSLSYEQYF.